Sequencing of this TCR beta chain was carried out in a study of regulatory T cells in long-lasting Graves disease. General study points: Whereas 1,000 or so public clonotypes were shared by new patients, persistent patients shared more, at 2,741. Researchers examined only peripheral blood and not thyroid tissue.

The CDR3 is 12 amino acids. V was trimmed by 2 bases and J by 9 bases, leaving 11 bases between them. Per germline, CDR1 MDHEN and CDR2 SYDVKM. Construction of the TCR beta libraries employed iRepertoire HTBI primers in conjunction with Arm-PCR of CDR3 regions. In the original processing: Identification of gene segments yielded approximately 62 TRBV and about 14 TRBJ across samples. TCRdb re-called the multiplex PCR reads with MiXCR, one entry per CDR3 protein. TCRdb assigned the V and J calls; the authors' analysis was not used. The sample has roughly 450,000 distinct CDR3 sequences; less than 25% are singletons. This clonotype appeared many times. Its antigen is currently unknown. Time point meaning: persistent/refractory GD, antithyroid drugs over 5 years with positive TRAb. From PBMCs, RNA was extracted and then used to make the TCR library.

The chain combines TRBV28 with TRBJ2-7, with D possibly called TRBD1 or TRBD2 (5 bases each). Source: peripheral blood mononuclear cells (PBMCs), taken when the disease was refractory, from a patient treated with antithyroid drugs. The source is a female donor with Graves disease. The CDR3: CASSLVGDGQYF. The CDR3 bases are TGTGCCAGCAGTTTAGTGGGGGATGGGCAGTACTTC.